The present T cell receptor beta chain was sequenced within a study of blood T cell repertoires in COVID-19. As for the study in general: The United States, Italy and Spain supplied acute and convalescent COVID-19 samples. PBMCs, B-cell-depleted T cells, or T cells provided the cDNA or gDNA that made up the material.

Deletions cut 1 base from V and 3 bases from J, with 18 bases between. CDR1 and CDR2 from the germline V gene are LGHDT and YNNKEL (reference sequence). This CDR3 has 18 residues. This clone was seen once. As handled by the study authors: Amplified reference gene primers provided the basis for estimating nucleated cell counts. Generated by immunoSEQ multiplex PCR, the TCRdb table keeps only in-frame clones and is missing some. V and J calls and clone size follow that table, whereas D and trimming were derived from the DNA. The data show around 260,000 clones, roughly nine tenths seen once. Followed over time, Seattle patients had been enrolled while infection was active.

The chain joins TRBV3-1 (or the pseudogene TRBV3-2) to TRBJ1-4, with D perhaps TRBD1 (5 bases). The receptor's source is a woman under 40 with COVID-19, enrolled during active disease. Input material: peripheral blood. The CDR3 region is CASSQVHRGGRANEKLFF. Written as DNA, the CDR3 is TGTGCCAGCAGCCAAGTCCATAGGGGAGGCAGGGCTAATGAAAAACTGTTTTTT.